This TCR beta chain was obtained from a study of cytomegalovirus exposure and HLA in healthy donors. Broader study findings: In an earlier analysis, in roughly 580 donors, most V segments appeared productive either ~90% or ~30% of the time. Donors belonging to an Asian-associated ancestry cluster reportedly showed fewer N-insertions in productive TCRs than the roughly 700-donor mean, according to what a later analysis found. Later analysis associated a missense DCLRE1C variant with TCR beta V- and J-gene trimming.

V lost 5 bases and J lost 6; bases outside the gene matches: 7. CDR1 MNHEY and CDR2 SVGAGI come from the germline V gene. CDR3 length equals 14 residues. At sampling all donors were nominally healthy, likely with unrecorded immune exposures. Comment on this clone: Its antigen is not known.

The PCR employed 60 Vbeta primers together with 13 Jbeta primers. TCRdb's table, derived via immunoSEQ multiplex PCR, lists solely in-frame clones and lacks some. The sample holds some 160,000 clones, roughly 72% seen once. The sequenced material came from PBMCs. This sequence originates from a man aged 35 to 55 in good health and CMV-seronegative. The V gene is TRBV6-5, the J gene TRBJ2-1; 7 nucleotides align to TRBD2. CDR3 bases: TGTGCCAGCAGTAGAGGGACGGGGGGCAATGAGCAGTTCTTC. Its protein is CASSRGTGGNEQFF.